This T cell receptor beta chain was identified in a study of blood T cell repertoires in COVID-19. Study as a whole: Acute and convalescent COVID-19 samples came from the United States, Italy and Spain. From T cells, B-cell-depleted T cells, or PBMCs came the material, which was cDNA or gDNA.

CDR1 and CDR2 from the germline V gene are MNHEY and SMNVEV (reference sequence). Unmatched junction bases numbered 10, after V lost 5 bases and J lost 4 bases. The CDR3 runs 17 residues. Only in-frame clones appear in the TCRdb table, and some are missing; sequencing was by immunoSEQ multiplex PCR. Of 24,000 or so clones listed, roughly 84% are singletons. The receptor comes from a human donor in a cohort sampled during active COVID-19. The donor label of this sample is uncertain. The J gene is TRBJ2-1, the V gene TRBV27; 11 nucleotides line up with TRBD2. Sequencing input: peripheral blood. CDR3 protein: CASSPLAGGDGYNEQFF. The CDR3 nucleotides read TGTGCCAGCAGTCCGCTAGCGGGGGGCGACGGGTACAATGAGCAGTTCTTC.